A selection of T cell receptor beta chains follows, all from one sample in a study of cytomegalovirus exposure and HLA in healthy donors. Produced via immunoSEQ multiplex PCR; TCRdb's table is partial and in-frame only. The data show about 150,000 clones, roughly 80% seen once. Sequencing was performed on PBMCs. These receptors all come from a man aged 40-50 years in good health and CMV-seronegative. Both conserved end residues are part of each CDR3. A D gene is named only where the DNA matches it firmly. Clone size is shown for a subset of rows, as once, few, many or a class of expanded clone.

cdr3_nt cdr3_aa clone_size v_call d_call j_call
TGTTCCAGCAGCTTGGGAGCGGGAGAGGGCACCGGGGAGCTGTTTTTT CSSSLGAGEGTGELFF - TRBV7-9 TRBD2 TRBJ2-2
TGCAGCGTTGGGGGGGAAGGCGGAGCTTTCTTT CSVGGEGGAFF - TRBV29-1 - TRBJ1-1
TGTGCCAGCAGCCTCGGGACTAGCGGGTCTTACAATGAGCAGTTCTTC CASSLGTSGSYNEQFF once TRBV13 TRBD2 TRBJ2-1
TGTGCCAGCAGTCCCGGGACAGGGACGAACATTCAGTACTTC CASSPGTGTNIQYF - TRBV2 TRBD1 TRBJ2-4
TGTGCCAGTAGTCCCCTAGCGGGAGCGTACGAGCAGTACTTC CASSPLAGAYEQYF - TRBV19 TRBD2 TRBJ2-7
TGCGCCAGCAGCTCCAGGCTTACCTACGAGCAGTACTTC CASSSRLTYEQYF - TRBV4-3 - TRBJ2-7
TGTGCCAGCAGTTTAAAACTAGCGGGACCCTTAAACGAGCAGTACTTC CASSLKLAGPLNEQYF - TRBV27 TRBD2 TRBJ2-7
TGTGCCAGTAGTGACTCGGGACAGATCTATGGCTACACCTTC CASSDSGQIYGYTF few TRBV19 TRBD1 TRBJ1-2
TGTGCCACCAAGGGGGGGGGCGGAGAGAACACTGAAGCTTTCTTT CATKGGGGENTEAFF - TRBV7-8 - TRBJ1-1
TGTGCCAGCAGACCCCTGGGACAGGGGGCAGACACTGAAGCTTTCTTT CASRPLGQGADTEAFF - TRBV27 TRBD1 TRBJ1-1
TGTGCCAGCAGCCTCGGACCGGGGAGAGAGACCCAGTACTTC CASSLGPGRETQYF once TRBV11-2 - TRBJ2-5
TGTGCCAGTAGTATAGGACTAATCGGACCCTACAATGAGCAGTTCTTC CASSIGLIGPYNEQFF - TRBV19 - TRBJ2-1
TGTGCCAGCACATGGGGAGGGGGCACAGATACGCAGTATTTT CASTWGGGTDTQYF - TRBV5-6 TRBD2 TRBJ2-3
TGTGCCAGCAGTGAGAGGGAAGCCCAGTACTTC CASSEREAQYF - TRBV2 - TRBJ2-5